This T cell receptor (beta chain) is drawn from a study of a mutant IDH1 vaccine in newly diagnosed glioma. On the study more broadly: Previous treatment comprised radiotherapy, temozolomide, or both, mostly both. The study, taken as a whole, reports: Alterations occurring in top peripheral T cell clonotypes seemed unrelated to pseudoprogression. There were vaccine-induced immune responses in roughly 95% of the patients.

Time point: baseline, week 1 (first vaccination visit). Treatment in this sample: pre-vaccination baseline after standard-of-care therapy. Every donor had a new WHO grade 3 or 4 astrocytoma that was IDH1-mutant, with loss of nuclear ATRX. This table comes from immunoSEQ multiplex PCR, and its TCRdb copy is limited to in-frame clones, with some not included. The data show 15,000 or so clones, roughly 85% seen once. Between the trimmed V and J ends, which lost 2 bases and 6 bases, there was a span of 18 bases. The germline CDR1 and CDR2 sequences are SGHDT and YYEEEE. The CDR3 has 16 residues. With regard to this clone: Its antigen is undetermined.

The source is a man in his forties with glioma. Material: PBMCs, obtained from a glioma patient treated with radiotherapy, temozolomide or both. This chain links TRBV5-6 with TRBJ2-1; the D is unclear. The CDR3 here is CASSFWATGRINEQFF. CDR3 coding DNA: TGTGCCAGCAGCTTCTGGGCTACCGGTCGAATCAATGAGCAGTTCTTC.